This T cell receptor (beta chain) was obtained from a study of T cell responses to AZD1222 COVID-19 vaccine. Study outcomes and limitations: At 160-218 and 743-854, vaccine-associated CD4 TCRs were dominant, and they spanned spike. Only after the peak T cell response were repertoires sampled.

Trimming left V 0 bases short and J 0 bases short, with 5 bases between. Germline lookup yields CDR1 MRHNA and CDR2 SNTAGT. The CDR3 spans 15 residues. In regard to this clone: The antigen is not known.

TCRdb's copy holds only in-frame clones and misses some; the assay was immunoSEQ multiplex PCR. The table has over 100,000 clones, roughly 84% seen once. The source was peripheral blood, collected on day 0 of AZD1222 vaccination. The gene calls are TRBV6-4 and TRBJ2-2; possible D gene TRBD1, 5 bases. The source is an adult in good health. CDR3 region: CASSDSGPNTGELFF. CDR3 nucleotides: TGTGCCAGCAGTGACTCGGGGCCGAACACCGGGGAGCTGTTTTTT.